This T cell receptor (beta chain) was recorded in a study of control samples from healthy donors and cancer patients. Repertoires were generated with immunoSEQ multiplex PCR, while TCRdb's copy carries only in-frame clones and drops some. The sample contains tens of thousands of clones, 85% to 95% of which appear only once. The receptor comes from a man younger than 40 in good health. The sample was blood.

The CDR3, as DNA: TGTGCCAGCAGCTTAGGGACAGGGTTGAACACCGGGGAGCTGTTTTTT. This translates into CASSLGTGLNTGELFF. V gene TRBV7-6 combines with J gene TRBJ2-2; the match to TRBD1 covers 8 bases. V lost 1 base, J lost 1 base, and 2 bases stayed unmatched. This CDR3 spans 16 amino acids. Germline CDR1 reads SGHVS; CDR2 reads FNYEAQ.